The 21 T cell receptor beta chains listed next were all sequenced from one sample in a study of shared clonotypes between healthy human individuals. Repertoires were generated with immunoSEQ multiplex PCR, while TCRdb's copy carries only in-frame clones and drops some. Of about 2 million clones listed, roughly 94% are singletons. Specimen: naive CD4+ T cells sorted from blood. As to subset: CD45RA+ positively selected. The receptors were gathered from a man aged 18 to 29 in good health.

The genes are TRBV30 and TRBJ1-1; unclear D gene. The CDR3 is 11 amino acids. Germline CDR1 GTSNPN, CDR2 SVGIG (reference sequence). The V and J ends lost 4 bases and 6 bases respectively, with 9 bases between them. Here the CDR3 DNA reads TGTGCCTGGAACGCCGGGGCTGAAGCTTTCTTT. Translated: CAWNAGAEAFF.

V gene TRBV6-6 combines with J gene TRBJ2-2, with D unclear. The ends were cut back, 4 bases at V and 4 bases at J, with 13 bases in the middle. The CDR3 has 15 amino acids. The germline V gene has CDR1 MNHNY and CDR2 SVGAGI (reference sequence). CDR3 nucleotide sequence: TGTGCCAGCAGTTCGAGTCAGAGCGTCACCGGGGAGCTGTTTTTT. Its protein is CASSSSQSVTGELFF.

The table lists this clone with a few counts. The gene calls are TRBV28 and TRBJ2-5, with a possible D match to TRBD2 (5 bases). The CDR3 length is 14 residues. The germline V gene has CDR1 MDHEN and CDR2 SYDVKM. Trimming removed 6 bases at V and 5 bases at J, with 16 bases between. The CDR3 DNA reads TGTGCCAGCAGCTGGGCTAGCCGTTCGGAGACCCAGTACTTC. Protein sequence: CASSWASRSETQYF.

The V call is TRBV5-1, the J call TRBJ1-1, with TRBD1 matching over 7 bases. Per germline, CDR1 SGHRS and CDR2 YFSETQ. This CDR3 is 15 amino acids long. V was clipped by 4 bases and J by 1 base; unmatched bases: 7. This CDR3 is CASSGEGQPNTEAFF. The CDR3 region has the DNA TGCGCCAGCAGCGGGGAGGGACAGCCGAACACTGAAGCTTTCTTT.

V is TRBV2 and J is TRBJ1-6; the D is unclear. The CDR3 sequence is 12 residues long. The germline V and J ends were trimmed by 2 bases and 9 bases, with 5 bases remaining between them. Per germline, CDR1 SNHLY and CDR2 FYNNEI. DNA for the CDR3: TGTGCCAGCAGTGAAATCAGTTCACCCCTCCACTTT. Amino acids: CASSEISSPLHF. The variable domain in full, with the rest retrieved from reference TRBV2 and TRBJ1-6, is EPEVTQTPSHQVTQMGQEVILRCVPISNHLYFYWYRQILGQKVEFLVSFYNNEISEKSEIFDDQFSVERPDGSNFTLKIRSTKLEDSAMYFCASSEISSPLHFGNGTRLTVT.

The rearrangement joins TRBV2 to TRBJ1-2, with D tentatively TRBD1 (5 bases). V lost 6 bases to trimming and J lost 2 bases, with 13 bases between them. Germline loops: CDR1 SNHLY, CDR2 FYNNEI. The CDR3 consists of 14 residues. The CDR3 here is CASSQGRVNYGYTF. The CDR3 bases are TGTGCCAGCAGCCAGGGCAGGGTGAACTATGGCTACACCTTC.

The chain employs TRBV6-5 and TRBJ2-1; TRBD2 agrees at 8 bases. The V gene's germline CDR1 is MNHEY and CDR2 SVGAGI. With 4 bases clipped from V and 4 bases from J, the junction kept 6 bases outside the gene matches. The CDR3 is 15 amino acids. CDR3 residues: CASSSRGGRYNEQFF. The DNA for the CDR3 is TGTGCCAGCAGTTCCCGGGGGGGGAGATACAATGAGCAGTTCTTC.

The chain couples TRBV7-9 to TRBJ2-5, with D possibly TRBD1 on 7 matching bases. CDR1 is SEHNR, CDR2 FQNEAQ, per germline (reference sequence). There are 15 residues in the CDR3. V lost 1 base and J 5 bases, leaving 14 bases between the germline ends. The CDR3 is CASSLGGGGLETQYF. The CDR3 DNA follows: TGTGCCAGCAGCTTAGGTGGAGGGGGCCTGGAGACCCAGTACTTC.

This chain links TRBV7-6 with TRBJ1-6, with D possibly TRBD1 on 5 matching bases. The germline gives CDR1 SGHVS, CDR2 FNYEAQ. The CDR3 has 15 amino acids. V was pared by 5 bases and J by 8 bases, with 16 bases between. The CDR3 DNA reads TGTGCCAGCAGCATCGACAGCGGGGCTGATTCACCCCTCCACTTT. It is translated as CASSIDSGADSPLHF. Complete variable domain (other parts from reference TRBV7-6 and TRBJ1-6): GAGVSQSPRYKVTKRGQDVALRCDPISGHVSLYWYRQALGQGPEFLTYFNYEAQQDKSGLPNDRFSAERPEGSISTLTIQRTEQRDSAMYRCASSIDSGADSPLHFGNGTRLTVT.

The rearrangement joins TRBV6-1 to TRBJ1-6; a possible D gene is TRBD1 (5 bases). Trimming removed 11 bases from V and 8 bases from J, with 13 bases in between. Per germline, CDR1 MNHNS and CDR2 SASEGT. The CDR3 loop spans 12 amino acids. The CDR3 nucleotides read TGTGCCGGTTCAACAGGAGATTCACCCCTCCACTTT. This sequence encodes CAGSTGDSPLHF.

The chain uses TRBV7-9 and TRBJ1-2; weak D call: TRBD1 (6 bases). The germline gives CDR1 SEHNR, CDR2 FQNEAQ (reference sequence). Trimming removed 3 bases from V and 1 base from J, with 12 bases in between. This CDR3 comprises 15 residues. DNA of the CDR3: TGTGCCAGCAGCTTCGGAGACAGGATTAACTATGGCTACACCTTC. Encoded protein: CASSFGDRINYGYTF.

CDR3 in DNA: TGTGCCAGCAGTTCCTTAGGACAGGGCGTGGTGGCCCTCCACTTT. Encoded protein: CASSSLGQGVVALHF. The V call is TRBV6-5, the J call TRBJ1-6; 8 nucleotides match TRBD1. Germline V CDR1 and CDR2: MNHEY, SVGAGI. This CDR3 is built from 15 residues. J gave up 14 bases and V 4 bases, and 13 bases lay outside the gene matches.

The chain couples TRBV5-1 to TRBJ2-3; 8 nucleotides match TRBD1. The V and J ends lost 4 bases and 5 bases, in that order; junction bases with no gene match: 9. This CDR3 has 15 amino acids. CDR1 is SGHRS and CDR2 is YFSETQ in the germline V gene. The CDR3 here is CASSNGQGGGDTQYF. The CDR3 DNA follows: TGCGCCAGCAGCAATGGACAGGGAGGAGGAGATACGCAGTATTTT.

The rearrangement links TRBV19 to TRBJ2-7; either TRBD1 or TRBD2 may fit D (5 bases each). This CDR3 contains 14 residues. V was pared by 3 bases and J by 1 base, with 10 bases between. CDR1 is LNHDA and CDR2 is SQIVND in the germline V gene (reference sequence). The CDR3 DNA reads TGTGCCAGTAGTATCACGAGGGGATCCTACGAGCAGTACTTC. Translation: CASSITRGSYEQYF.

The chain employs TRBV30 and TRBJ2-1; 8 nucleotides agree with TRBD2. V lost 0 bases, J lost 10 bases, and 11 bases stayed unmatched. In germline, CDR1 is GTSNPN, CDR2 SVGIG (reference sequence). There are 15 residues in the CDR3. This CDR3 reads CAWSVGKTSAREQFF. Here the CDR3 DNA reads TGTGCCTGGAGTGTGGGTAAGACTAGCGCGAGAGAGCAGTTCTTC.

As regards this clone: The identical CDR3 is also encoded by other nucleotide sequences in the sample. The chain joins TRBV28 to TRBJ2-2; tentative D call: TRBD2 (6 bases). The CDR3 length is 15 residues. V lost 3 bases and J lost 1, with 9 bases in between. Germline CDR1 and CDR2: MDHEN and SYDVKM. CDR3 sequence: CASSFRGVNTGELFF. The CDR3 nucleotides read TGTGCCAGCAGTTTTCGCGGGGTGAACACCGGGGAGCTGTTTTTT.

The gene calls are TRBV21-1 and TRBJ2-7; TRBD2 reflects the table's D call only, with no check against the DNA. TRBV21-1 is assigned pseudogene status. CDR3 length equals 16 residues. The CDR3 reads CASRLGLAGVEDEQYF. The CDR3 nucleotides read TGTGCCAGCAGGTTGGGACTAGCGGGAGTGGAAGACGAGCAGTACTTC.

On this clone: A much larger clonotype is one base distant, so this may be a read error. DNA of the CDR3: TGTGCCAGCAGCTTGGGGGACAGGGGCCCCTACGAGCAGTACTTC. Its translation: CASSLGDRGPYEQYF. The V gene is TRBV5-4, the J gene TRBJ2-7; 10 bases are shared with TRBD1. The CDR3 sequence is 15 residues long. The J segment lost 2 bases and the V segment lost 0 bases, leaving 2 bases of the junction unmatched. The germline V gene encodes CDR1 SGHNT and CDR2 YYREEE (reference sequence).

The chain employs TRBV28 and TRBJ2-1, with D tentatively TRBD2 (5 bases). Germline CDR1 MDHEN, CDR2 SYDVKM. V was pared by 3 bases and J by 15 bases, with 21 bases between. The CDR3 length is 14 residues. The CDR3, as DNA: TGTGCCAGCAGTTTGGGCGGGCGGCCGGCCGCTCCGTTCTTC. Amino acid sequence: CASSLGGRPAAPFF.

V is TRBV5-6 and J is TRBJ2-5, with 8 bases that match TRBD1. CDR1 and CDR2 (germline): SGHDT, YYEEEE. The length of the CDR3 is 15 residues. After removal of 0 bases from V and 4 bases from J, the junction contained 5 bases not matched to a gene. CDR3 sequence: CASSLGETGAETQYF. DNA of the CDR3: TGTGCCAGCAGCTTGGGCGAGACAGGGGCAGAGACCCAGTACTTC.

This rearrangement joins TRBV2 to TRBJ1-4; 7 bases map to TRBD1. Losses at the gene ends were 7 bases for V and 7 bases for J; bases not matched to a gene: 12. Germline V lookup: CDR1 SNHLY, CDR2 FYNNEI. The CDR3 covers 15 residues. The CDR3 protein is CASTLTGEGVEKLFF. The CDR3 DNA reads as TGTGCCAGCACTTTAACAGGGGAAGGGGTTGAAAAACTGTTTTTT.